The 23 T cell receptor beta chains below were found in one sample sequenced in a study of beta chain features in type 1 diabetes. The study, taken as a whole, reports: Within each of all four CD4+ subsets, Type 1 diabetes patients had TCRB CDR3s that were moderately but significantly shorter.

Antigens of these TCRs are unknown. Reverse transcription of all isolated RNA meant that expressed TCRB transcripts were sequenced. Generated by immunoSEQ multiplex PCR, the TCRdb table keeps only in-frame clones and is missing some. The repertoire holds approximately 150,000 clones, with 10% to 15% as singletons. Sequencing input: central memory CD4+ T cells from blood. The source is a man younger than 35 with type 1 diabetes.

This sequence joins TRBV19 and TRBJ1-2; D not certain. This CDR3 contains 12 residues. Trimming shortened V by 7 bases and J by 3 bases, and 9 bases separated the two germline ends. Per the germline V gene, CDR1 is LNHDA and CDR2 is SQIVND (reference sequence). CDR3 loop: CASTLRDYGYTF. CDR3 DNA: TGTGCCAGTACCCTCCGGGACTATGGCTACACCTTC.

The table lists this clone with a few counts. J is TRBJ2-7 and V is TRBV29-1, with TRBD1 identical over 9 bases. Germline V gene data show CDR1 as SQVTM and CDR2 as ANQGSEA. The V and J ends lost 4 bases and 2 bases, in that order; junction bases with no gene match: 9. The CDR3 is made up of 15 amino acids. The CDR3 region is CSVVTGTGFTYEQYF. As DNA, the CDR3 is TGCAGCGTTGTTACCGGGACAGGGTTCACCTACGAGCAGTACTTC.

This chain links TRBV19 with TRBJ2-3; 8 nucleotides match TRBD1. V lost 3 bases and J lost 3; bases outside the gene matches: 2. The CDR3 length is 14 residues. In germline, CDR1 is LNHDA, CDR2 SQIVND (reference sequence). As DNA, the CDR3 is TGTGCCAGTAGTATGGGACAGGCGACAGATACGCAGTATTTT. Translation gives CASSMGQATDTQYF.

The gene calls are TRBV7-9 and TRBJ1-4; D is unclear. CDR1 is SEHNR, CDR2 FQNEAQ, per germline (reference sequence). This CDR3 has 14 residues. V was shortened by 3 bases and J by 4 bases, with 9 bases between the two germline ends. Here the CDR3 reads CASSFKQINEKLFF. In nucleotides, the CDR3 is TGTGCCAGCAGCTTTAAACAGATTAATGAAAAACTGTTTTTT.

The rearrangement uses TRBV5-4 and TRBJ1-2, with a tentative D call TRBD1 (6 bases). The V end was cut by 0 bases, the J end by 6 bases, with 12 bases between. The CDR3 is 14 amino acids. Germline loops: CDR1 SGHNT, CDR2 YYREEE (reference sequence). CDR3 loop: CASSLGQEKDGYTF. Written as DNA, the CDR3 is TGTGCCAGCAGCTTGGGACAGGAGAAGGATGGCTACACCTTC.

The chain uses TRBV18 and TRBJ1-1; D is unclear. The V and J ends lost 3 bases and 3 bases respectively, with 8 bases between them. The CDR3 totals 13 residues. Germline V CDR1 and CDR2: KGHSH, LQKENI. The CDR3 reads CASSPTFDTEAFF. DNA for the CDR3: TGTGCCAGCTCACCGACCTTCGACACTGAAGCTTTCTTT.

In regard to this clone: The identical CDR3 is also encoded by other nucleotide sequences in the sample. The chain joins TRBV28 to TRBJ2-6, with unresolved D. This CDR3 is built from 13 residues. Per the germline V gene, CDR1 is MDHEN and CDR2 is SYDVKM. Between the trimmed V and J ends, which lost 6 bases and 2 bases, there was a span of 5 bases. The CDR3 region is CASSTPGANVLTF. The CDR3 DNA sequence: TGTGCCAGCAGCACCCCTGGGGCCAACGTCCTGACTTTC.

The CDR3 sequence: CASSQGQNTGELFF. CDR3 in DNA: TGCGCCAGCAGCCAAGGACAGAACACCGGGGAGCTGTTTTTT. This sequence joins TRBV5-1 and TRBJ2-2, with a possible D match to TRBD1 (5 bases). Germline V gene data show CDR1 as SGHRS and CDR2 as YFSETQ. The CDR3 contains 14 residues. Between the trimmed V and J ends, which lost 4 bases and 1 base, there was a span of 8 bases.

The chain has TRBV7-9 and TRBJ1-4; D might be TRBD1 (6 bases). CDR3 length: 14 amino acids. The V end was cut by 5 bases, the J end by 7 bases, with 14 bases between. CDR1 SEHNR and CDR2 FQNEAQ come from the germline V gene (reference sequence). The CDR3 sequence is CASSRDIILEKLFF. CDR3 nucleotide sequence: TGTGCCAGCAGCAGGGACATTATCCTTGAAAAACTGTTTTTT.

In its sample, this clone was seen a few times. The chain recombines TRBV10-1 with TRBJ1-2; D is uncertain. The CDR3 contains 12 residues. Germline values: CDR1 WNHNN, CDR2 SYGVQD (reference sequence). V was cut by 3 bases and J by 2 bases, with 4 bases left in between. The CDR3 is CASSDNNYGYTF. CDR3 nucleotides: TGCGCCAGCAGTGACAACAACTATGGCTACACCTTC.

The chain joins TRBV9 to TRBJ1-2; D is possibly TRBD1 (6 bases). Trimming removed 0 bases from V and 7 bases from J, with 19 bases in between. The CDR3 contains 16 residues. Germline CDR1 reads SGDLS; CDR2 reads YYNGEE. The DNA for the CDR3 is TGTGCCAGCAGCGTAGGAGGCAGGGGCCGTATGGGTGGCTACACCTTC. This translates into CASSVGGRGRMGGYTF.

J is TRBJ2-2 and V is TRBV28, with unresolved D. The CDR3 length is 13 residues. Germline loops: CDR1 MDHEN, CDR2 SYDVKM. The V end lost 4 bases, the J end lost 8 bases, and 11 bases lay between the germline ends. The CDR3: CASSSPLLGELFF. The CDR3 nucleotides read TGTGCCAGCAGTTCTCCTTTGTTGGGGGAGCTGTTTTTT.

This chain uses TRBV5-4 with TRBJ2-2; D call uncertain. Germline loops: CDR1 SGHNT, CDR2 YYREEE (reference sequence). V was clipped by 3 bases and J by 0 bases, with 6 bases between them. This CDR3 spans 14 amino acids. The CDR3 nucleotides read TGTGCCAGCAGCTCCGCTGCGAACACCGGGGAGCTGTTTTTT. It translates to CASSSAANTGELFF.

The chain employs TRBV19 and TRBJ2-1; the D gene is possibly TRBD2 (6 bases). The CDR3 extends over 14 amino acids. The germline CDR1 and CDR2 sequences are LNHDA and SQIVND (reference sequence). V was pared by 7 bases and J by 2 bases, with 12 bases between. CDR3 nucleotides: TGTGCCAGTATCGGCGGGGTCACCTACAATGAGCAGTTCTTC. Amino acid sequence: CASIGGVTYNEQFF.

There are a few counts of this clone. The rearrangement uses TRBV5-1 and TRBJ1-2; possible D gene TRBD1, 5 bases. The V end was cut by 5 bases, the J end by 6 bases, with 11 bases between. Germline-derived CDR1 and CDR2 are SGHRS and YFSETQ. The CDR3 contains 12 residues. This CDR3 is CASRLTRDGYTF. The CDR3 bases are TGCGCCAGCAGACTTACCAGGGATGGCTACACCTTC.

The chain links TRBV2 to TRBJ1-2; possibly TRBD1 for D (5 bases). CDR1 SNHLY and CDR2 FYNNEI come from the germline V gene. This CDR3 is 16 amino acids long. Trimming pared 5 bases from V and 1 base from J, leaving 17 bases between. For the CDR3, the DNA is TGTGCCAGCAGTCTTACTTCCGGGACCAATAACTATGGCTACACCTTC. This gives the protein CASSLTSGTNNYGYTF.

In its sample, this clone was seen a few times. V is TRBV5-4 and J is TRBJ1-2, with TRBD1 matching 7 bases. The germline gives CDR1 SGHNT, CDR2 YYREEE (reference sequence). This CDR3 has 12 amino acids. Unmatched junction bases numbered 5, after V lost 4 bases and J lost 8 bases. CDR3 nucleotides: TGTGCCAGCAGCCCCAAGGACAGGGGCTACACCTTC. Protein: CASSPKDRGYTF.

This rearrangement joins TRBV30 to TRBJ1-3; no firm D call. Germline V gene sequence: CDR1 GTSNPN, CDR2 SVGIG (reference sequence). Trimming shortened V by 0 bases and J by 0 bases, and 6 bases separated the two germline ends. The CDR3 is made up of 14 amino acids. CDR3 DNA sequence: TGTGCCTGGAGTGTCGCACACTCTGGAAACACCATATATTTT. Translating it yields CAWSVAHSGNTIYF.

This clone appeared a few times. A far larger clone differs by one base, so this is likely a read error. Written as DNA, the CDR3 is TGTGCCAGCAGCTTAAGGTCAACTAATGAAAAACTGTTTTTT. Residues: CASSLRSTNEKLFF. The rearrangement uses TRBV7-2 and TRBJ1-4; no definite D call. V was clipped by 2 bases and J by 0 bases, with 4 bases between them. The CDR3 length is 14 residues. Germline CDR1 reads SGHTA; CDR2 reads FQGNSA. Combining the CDR3 with reference TRBV7-2 and TRBJ1-4 gives the whole variable domain GAGVSQSPSNKVTEKGKDVELRCDPISGHTALYWYRQSLGQGLEFLIYFQGNSAPDKSGLPSDRFSAERTGGSVSTLTIQRTQQEDSAVYLCASSLRSTNEKLFFGSGTQLSVL.

This clone was observed a few times. The same CDR3 is also encoded by other DNA sequences in this sample. The chain carries TRBV27 and TRBJ1-1, with unresolved D. The V end was cut by 2 bases, the J end by 1 base, with 5 bases between. The germline gives CDR1 MNHEY, CDR2 SMNVEV (reference sequence). The CDR3 spans 13 residues. CDR3 nucleotide sequence: TGTGCCAGCAGTTTACGCGAGAACACTGAAGCTTTCTTT. It yields the protein CASSLRENTEAFF.

The gene calls are TRBV5-1 and TRBJ1-4; TRBD1 is a possible D gene (5 bases). The germline V gene has CDR1 SGHRS and CDR2 YFSETQ. There are 14 residues in the CDR3. Trimming left V 6 bases short and J 0 bases short, with 9 bases between. The CDR3 is CASKGEATNEKLFF. The CDR3, as DNA: TGCGCCAGCAAAGGGGAGGCAACTAATGAAAAACTGTTTTTT.

This clone has a handful of counts. The chain uses TRBV6-1 and TRBJ1-5; 8 positions match TRBD1. With V trimmed by 4 bases and J by 0 bases, 5 bases remained unmatched. CDR3 length: 16 amino acids. In germline, CDR1 is MNHNS, CDR2 SASEGT. As DNA, the CDR3 is TGTGCCAGCAGTGGGGCAGGGGGCTTTAGCAATCAGCCCCAGCATTTT. Its translation: CASSGAGGFSNQPQHF.

This clone was observed a handful of times. This chain uses TRBV6-5 with TRBJ2-7, with TRBD1 matching 9 bases. CDR3 length equals 14 residues. V shed 10 bases, J shed 5 bases, and the junction held 12 bases outside the gene matches. In germline, CDR1 is MNHEY, CDR2 SVGAGI. In DNA, the CDR3 is TGTGCCACCAGCCCGGGACAGGGAACGGACGAGCAGTACTTC. It codes for CATSPGQGTDEQYF.